The 19 T cell receptor beta chains in this list originate from one sample, sequenced in a study of blood T cell repertoires in COVID-19. The assay was immunoSEQ multiplex PCR, and TCRdb's table has in-frame clones only and misses some. This sample yields 210,000 or so clones, of which about nine tenths are seen a single time; less than 3% belongs to the top ten. Sequenced input: peripheral blood. The source of these receptors is a woman aged 55-69 years with acute or convalescent COVID-19.

V usage is TRBV1 and J usage is TRBJ2-5; the table's D call, TRBD2, was not checked against the DNA. TRBV1 is flagged as a pseudogene. The CDR3 runs 17 residues. This CDR3 reads CTSSRPGLAPPQETQYF. DNA for the CDR3: TGCACCAGCAGCCGACCGGGACTAGCGCCCCCCCAAGAGACCCAGTACTTC.

This sequence joins TRBV30 and TRBJ2-3; 8 positions match TRBD2. The V segment lost 5 bases and the J segment 2 bases; nucleotides outside the gene matches: 9. Germline V CDR1 and CDR2: GTSNPN, SVGIG (reference sequence). The CDR3 covers 15 residues. CDR3 in DNA: TGTGCCTGGGAGGATGCGGGAGGATTCACAGATACGCAGTATTTT. The encoded protein is CAWEDAGGFTDTQYF.

V usage is TRBV19 and J usage is TRBJ2-5; D might be TRBD1 (6 bases). V was shortened by 5 bases and J by 5 bases, with 15 bases between the two germline ends. This CDR3 region has 14 residues. The germline V gene encodes CDR1 LNHDA and CDR2 SQIVND (reference sequence). Written as DNA, the CDR3 is TGTGCCAGTAGTGCCCAAACAGGGCATGAGACCCAGTACTTC. Amino acid sequence: CASSAQTGHETQYF.

The J gene is TRBJ1-3, the V gene TRBV7-2; no clear D gene. The CDR3 runs 17 residues. Trimming left V 1 base short and J 5 bases short, with 18 bases between. The germline V gene encodes CDR1 SGHTA and CDR2 FQGNSA. CDR3 DNA sequence: TGTGCCAGCAGCTTAGGGAGGGTAGGAGGGCGGAGAAACACCATATATTTT. This encodes CASSLGRVGGRRNTIYF. Based on the CDR3 plus reference TRBV7-2 and TRBJ1-3, the full variable domain is GAGVSQSPSNKVTEKGKDVELRCDPISGHTALYWYRQSLGQGLEFLIYFQGNSAPDKSGLPSDRFSAERTGGSVSTLTIQRTQQEDSAVYLCASSLGRVGGRRNTIYFGEGSWLTVV.

Only a few counts were recorded for this clone. V usage is TRBV4-3 and J usage is TRBJ2-1; 12 nucleotides match TRBD2. This CDR3 comprises 18 residues. Germline V gene lookup returns CDR1 LGHNA and CDR2 YSLEER. V trimming: 4 bases; J trimming: 8 bases; junction bases outside the gene matches: 15. The CDR3 spells CASSPRTSGAWGGDEQFF. The CDR3 nucleotides read TGCGCCAGCAGCCCTCGGACTAGCGGGGCATGGGGGGGCGATGAGCAGTTCTTC.

The V and J genes are TRBV7-9 and TRBJ2-7; 12 nucleotides line up with TRBD2. Germline V CDR1 and CDR2: SEHNR, FQNEAQ (reference sequence). CDR3 length equals 15 residues. Trimming at V came to 5 bases and at J to 2 bases, leaving 4 bases not matched to a gene. DNA for the CDR3: TGTGCCAGCAGCACCCTAGCGGGAGGGACCTACGAGCAGTACTTC. Translated: CASSTLAGGTYEQYF.

The gene calls are TRBV14 and TRBJ2-1; TRBD2 might be the D (5 bases). This CDR3 is 14 amino acids long. Germline assignment: CDR1 SGHDN and CDR2 FVKESK. The V and J ends lost 6 bases and 2 bases respectively, with 11 bases between them. For the CDR3, the DNA is TGTGCCAGCAGACACACTAGTGCCTACAATGAGCAGTTCTTC. This encodes CASRHTSAYNEQFF.

This chain links TRBV10-2 with TRBJ1-6; D remains ambiguous. Trimming stripped 5 bases from V and 7 bases from J, with 6 bases between. This CDR3 is 12 amino acids long. Germline V CDR1 and CDR2: WSHSY, SAAADI. CDR3 protein: CASSYQNSPLHF. The CDR3 DNA reads TGCGCCAGCAGTTACCAGAATTCACCCCTCCACTTT.

V and J are TRBV7-9 and TRBJ1-4; weak D call: TRBD1 (6 bases). Germline CDR1 and CDR2: SEHNR and FQNEAQ (reference sequence). This CDR3 spans 14 amino acids. The V and J ends lost 0 bases and 8 bases respectively, with 10 bases between them. The CDR3 protein is CASSLAQGGEKLFF. In DNA form, the CDR3 reads TGTGCCAGCAGCTTAGCACAGGGTGGAGAAAAACTGTTTTTT.

The rearrangement uses TRBV6-5 and TRBJ1-1, with D unclear. The V and J ends lost 3 bases and 0 bases respectively, with 11 bases between them. This CDR3 is built from 15 residues. The germline gives CDR1 MNHEY, CDR2 SVGAGI. CDR3 in DNA: TGTGCCAGCAGTTATGAGGGCCTCCTGAACACTGAAGCTTTCTTT. Encoded protein: CASSYEGLLNTEAFF.

The chain joins TRBV19 to TRBJ1-1; TRBD1 matches 8 bases. This CDR3 has 14 amino acids. The ends lost 9 bases at V and 3 bases at J; junction bases unmatched: 9. In germline, CDR1 is LNHDA, CDR2 SQIVND (reference sequence). The CDR3 here is CASGARGQDTEAFF. In nucleotides, the CDR3 is TGTGCCAGCGGCGCCAGGGGGCAGGACACTGAAGCTTTCTTT.

This chain uses TRBV7-9 with TRBJ2-5, with 9 bases matching TRBD1. The CDR3 totals 14 residues. With 5 bases clipped from V and 7 bases from J, the junction kept 8 bases outside the gene matches. Germline CDR1 reads SEHNR; CDR2 reads FQNEAQ (reference sequence). The CDR3 sequence: CASSLAGQGTTQYF. The CDR3 DNA reads as TGTGCCAGCAGCCTCGCGGGACAGGGTACGACCCAGTACTTC. Variable domain in full (rest from reference TRBV7-9 and TRBJ2-5): DTGVSQNPRHKITKRGQNVTFRCDPISEHNRLYWYRQTLGQGPEFLTYFQNEAQLEKSRLLSDRFSAERPKGSFSTLEIQRTEQGDSAMYLCASSLAGQGTTQYFGPGTRLLVL.

The chain uses TRBV5-5 and TRBJ2-5; 13 nucleotides line up with TRBD2. The V gene's germline CDR1 is SGHKS and CDR2 YYEKEE (reference sequence). The ends lost 4 bases at V and 5 bases at J; junction bases unmatched: 8. The CDR3 is 16 amino acids. The CDR3 is CASSTTSGGASETQYF. The CDR3 region has the DNA TGTGCCAGCAGCACTACTAGCGGGGGGGCATCGGAGACCCAGTACTTC.

The CDR3 region has the DNA TGTGCCAGCAGCTTACTAGCGGGAGCAGGAGATACGCAGTATTTT. Its protein is CASSLLAGAGDTQYF. V gene TRBV11-2 combines with J gene TRBJ2-3, with 10 positions matching TRBD2. V lost 2 bases to trimming and J lost 5 bases; unmatched junction nucleotides: 4. This CDR3 is 15 amino acids long. CDR1 is SGHAT, CDR2 FQNNGV, per germline. The full variable domain, rest sourced from reference TRBV11-2 and TRBJ2-3, is EAGVAQSPRYKIIEKRQSVAFWCNPISGHATLYWYQQILGQGPKLLIQFQNNGVVDDSQLPKDRFSAERLKGVDSTLKIQPAKLEDSAVYLCASSLLAGAGDTQYFGPGTRLTVL.

This clone was seen at least ten times. The V call is TRBV15, the J call TRBJ1-2; D is undetermined. The V end was cut by 3 bases, the J end by 6 bases, with 17 bases between. The CDR3 loop spans 15 amino acids. In germline, CDR1 is LNHNV, CDR2 YYDKDF (reference sequence). The CDR3 region is CATSSRATLRDGYTF. The CDR3 coding sequence is TGTGCCACCAGCAGCCGGGCCACACTGCGGGATGGCTACACCTTC. The full variable domain, completed using reference TRBV15 and TRBJ1-2, is DAMVIQNPRYQVTQFGKPVTLSCSQTLNHNVMYWYQQKSSQAPKLLFHYYDKDFNNEADTPDNFQSRRPNTSFCFLDIRSPGLGDTAMYLCATSSRATLRDGYTFGSGTRLTVV.

The rearrangement uses TRBV14 and TRBJ2-1; 7 nucleotides match TRBD2. CDR1 is SGHDN and CDR2 is FVKESK in the germline V gene. The trim removed 0 bases at V and 7 bases at J, leaving 12 bases unmatched. The CDR3 has 17 residues. The CDR3 loop is CASSQEFPSGSLNEQFF. CDR3 nucleotides: TGTGCCAGCAGCCAAGAGTTCCCTAGCGGAAGTCTTAATGAGCAGTTCTTC.

This clone has just a few counts. J is TRBJ2-5 and V is TRBV21-1; TRBD2 is the table's D call, not checked against the DNA. TRBV21-1 is marked as a pseudogene. This CDR3 is 14 amino acids long. The CDR3 nucleotides read TGTGCCAGCAGCAAAAATAAGATAGCGGAGACCCAGTACTTC. Its protein product is CASSKNKIAETQYF.

The CDR3 DNA sequence: TGTGCCAGCAGTCCACAGGGCTACAATCAGCCCCAGCATTTT. Protein: CASSPQGYNQPQHF. The V gene is TRBV28, the J gene TRBJ1-5; TRBD1 is a possible D gene (6 bases). The CDR3 runs 14 residues. V lost 5 bases and J lost 3, with 11 bases in between. Germline-derived CDR1 and CDR2 are MDHEN and SYDVKM. Looking up the rest from reference TRBV28 and TRBJ1-5 gives the full variable domain: DVKVTQSSRYLVKRTGEKVFLECVQDMDHENMFWYRQDPGLGLRLIYFSYDVKMKEKGDIPEGYSVSREKKERFSLILESASTNQTSMYLCASSPQGYNQPQHFGDGTRLSIL.

V and J are TRBV18 and TRBJ1-1, with D tentatively TRBD1 (6 bases). Trimming left V 2 bases short and J 1 base short, with 11 bases between. CDR3 size: 15 residues. Germline V gene sequence: CDR1 KGHSH, CDR2 LQKENI. CDR3: CASSPGGQRNTEAFF. DNA for the CDR3: TGTGCCAGCTCACCAGGTGGACAGAGGAACACTGAAGCTTTCTTT.